These 3 T cell receptor beta chains were all obtained from the same sample, sequenced in a study of CXCR3-negative and CXCR3-positive naive CD8 T cells. Regarding the study as a whole: Compared with CXCR3-negative naive cells, CXCR3-positive naive cells showed more hydrophobic TRB CDR3s.

Libraries of TRB cDNA were made by 5' RACE and carried UMIs. TCRdb re-called the 5' RACE reads and gives one entry per CDR3 protein, without DNA. Its clone listing holds about 98,000 distinct CDR3 sequences. These receptors' antigens are unknown. Sequencing was carried out using naive CXCR3+ CD8+ T cells from blood. Described subset: CD45RO-CCR7+CD27+CD95- naive CD8+ T cells expressing CXCR3 (TNR3+). These receptors all come from a human donor in good health. Some clones in this sample may be carry-over from other donors' samples.

V gene TRBV7-9 combines with J gene TRBJ2-5; the D gene TCRdb calls, TRBD2, cannot be checked with no DNA. The V gene's germline CDR1 is SEHNR and CDR2 FQNEAQ (reference sequence). The CDR3 sequence is 17 residues long. CDR3 sequence: CASGYGEAKSRQETQYF.

The V and J genes are TRBV7-9 and TRBJ2-2; TCRdb's D call, TRBD2, is unchecked because there is no DNA. The CDR3 is made up of 16 amino acids. Germline-derived CDR1 and CDR2 are SEHNR and FQNEAQ (reference sequence). CDR3: CASSSLAGRDSGELFF.

The CDR3 protein is CASSPGPATGELFF. This rearrangement joins TRBV6-5 to TRBJ2-2; no DNA is available, so the TRBD1 call from TCRdb remains unchecked. Per the germline V gene, CDR1 is MNHEY and CDR2 is SVGAGI. The CDR3 extends over 14 amino acids.